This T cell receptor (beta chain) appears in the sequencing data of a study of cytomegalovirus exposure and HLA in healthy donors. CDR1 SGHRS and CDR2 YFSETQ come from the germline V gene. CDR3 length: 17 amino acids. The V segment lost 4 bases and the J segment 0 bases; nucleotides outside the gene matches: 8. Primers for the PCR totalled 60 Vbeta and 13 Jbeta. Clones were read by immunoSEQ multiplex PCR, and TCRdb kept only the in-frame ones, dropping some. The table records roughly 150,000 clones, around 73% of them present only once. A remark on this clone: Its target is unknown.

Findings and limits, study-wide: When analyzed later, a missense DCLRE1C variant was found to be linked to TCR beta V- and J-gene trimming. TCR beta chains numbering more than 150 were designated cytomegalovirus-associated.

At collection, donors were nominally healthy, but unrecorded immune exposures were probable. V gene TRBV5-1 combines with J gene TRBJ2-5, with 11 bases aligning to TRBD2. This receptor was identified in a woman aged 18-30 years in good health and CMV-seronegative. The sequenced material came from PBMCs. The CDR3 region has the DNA TGCGCCAGCAGCAGAACCTCTAGCGGGGGGCACCAAGAGACCCAGTACTTC. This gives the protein CASSRTSSGGHQETQYF.